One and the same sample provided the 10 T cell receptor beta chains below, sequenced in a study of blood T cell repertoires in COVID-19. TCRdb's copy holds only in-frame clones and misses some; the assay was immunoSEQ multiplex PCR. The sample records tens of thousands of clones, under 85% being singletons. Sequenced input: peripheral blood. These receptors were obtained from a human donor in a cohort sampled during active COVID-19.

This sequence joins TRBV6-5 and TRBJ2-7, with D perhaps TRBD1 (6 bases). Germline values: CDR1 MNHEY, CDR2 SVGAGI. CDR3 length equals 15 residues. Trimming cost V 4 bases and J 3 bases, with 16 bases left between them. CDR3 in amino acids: CASSSAGTRGYEQYF. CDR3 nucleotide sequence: TGTGCCAGCAGTTCAGCCGGGACAAGGGGCTACGAGCAGTACTTC.

CDR3 region: CASSPPWQGKTYEQYF. CDR3 DNA sequence: TGTGCCAGCAGTCCGCCTTGGCAGGGGAAAACCTACGAGCAGTACTTC. V usage is TRBV28 and J usage is TRBJ2-7; a possible D gene is TRBD1 (6 bases). The germline V and J ends were trimmed by 5 bases and 2 bases, with 19 bases remaining between them. Germline V CDR1 and CDR2: MDHEN, SYDVKM. This CDR3 comprises 16 residues.

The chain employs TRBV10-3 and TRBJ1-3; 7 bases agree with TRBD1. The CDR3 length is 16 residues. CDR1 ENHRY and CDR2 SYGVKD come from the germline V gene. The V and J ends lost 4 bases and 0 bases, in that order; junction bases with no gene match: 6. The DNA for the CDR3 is TGTGCCATCAGTGGGGGGGACAGTTACTCTGGAAACACCATATATTTT. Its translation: CAISGGDSYSGNTIYF.

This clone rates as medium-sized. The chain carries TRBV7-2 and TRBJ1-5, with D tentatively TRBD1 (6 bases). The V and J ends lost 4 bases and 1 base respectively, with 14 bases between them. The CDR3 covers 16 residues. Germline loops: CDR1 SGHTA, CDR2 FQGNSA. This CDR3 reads CASSSGQQGSNQPQHF. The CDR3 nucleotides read TGTGCCAGCAGCTCCGGACAGCAGGGGAGCAATCAGCCCCAGCATTTT.

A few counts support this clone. CDR3 DNA: TGTGCCACCAGTATTCAAACGGGACAGGGGAAAGTGCAGTTCTTC. This sequence encodes CATSIQTGQGKVQFF. The chain joins TRBV15 to TRBJ2-1, with 10 bases aligning to TRBD1. Germline CDR1 and CDR2: LNHNV and YYDKDF (reference sequence). Unmatched junction bases numbered 14, after V lost 6 bases and J lost 12 bases. The CDR3 totals 15 residues.

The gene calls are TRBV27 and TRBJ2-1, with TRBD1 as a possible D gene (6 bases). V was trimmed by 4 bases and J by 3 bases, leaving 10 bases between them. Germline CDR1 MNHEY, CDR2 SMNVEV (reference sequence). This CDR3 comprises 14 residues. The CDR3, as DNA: TGTGCCAGCAGTTCACAGGGTTACTACAATGAGCAGTTCTTC. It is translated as CASSSQGYYNEQFF.

DNA for the CDR3: TGTGCCAGCAGCCCCCCCTCTCTAGAGACCCAGTACTTC. This codes for CASSPPSLETQYF. The chain recombines TRBV3-1 (or the pseudogene TRBV3-2) with TRBJ2-5, with D unresolved. The CDR3 sequence is 13 residues long. Germline V gene sequence: CDR1 LGHDT, CDR2 YNNKEL (reference sequence). Deletions cut 4 bases from V and 4 bases from J, with 10 bases between.

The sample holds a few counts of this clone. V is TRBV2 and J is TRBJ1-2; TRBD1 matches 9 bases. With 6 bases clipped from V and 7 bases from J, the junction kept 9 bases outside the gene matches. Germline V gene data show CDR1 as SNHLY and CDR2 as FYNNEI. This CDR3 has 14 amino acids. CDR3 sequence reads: CASSPLQGAGGYTF. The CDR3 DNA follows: TGTGCCAGCAGCCCCCTACAGGGGGCCGGTGGCTACACCTTC.

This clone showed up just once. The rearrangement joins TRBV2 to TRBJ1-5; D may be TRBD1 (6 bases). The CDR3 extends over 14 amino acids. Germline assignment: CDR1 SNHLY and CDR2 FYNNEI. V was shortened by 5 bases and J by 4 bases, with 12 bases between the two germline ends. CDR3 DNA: TGTGCCAGCAGTATGACCGACAGGAATCAGCCCCAGCATTTT. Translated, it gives CASSMTDRNQPQHF.

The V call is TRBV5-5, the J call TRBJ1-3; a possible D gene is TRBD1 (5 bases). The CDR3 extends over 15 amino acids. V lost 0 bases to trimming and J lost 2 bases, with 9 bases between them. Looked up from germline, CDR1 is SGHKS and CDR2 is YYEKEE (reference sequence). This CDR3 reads CASSLARVAGNTIYF. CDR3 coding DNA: TGTGCCAGCAGCTTGGCCAGGGTGGCTGGAAACACCATATATTTT.